This is a list of T cell receptor beta chains from one sample in a study of T cell responses to AZD1222 COVID-19 vaccine. Sequenced by immunoSEQ multiplex PCR; TCRdb stores in-frame clones only, minus some. The sample has under 170,000 clones, about 93% seen once. Sequencing was performed on peripheral blood, taken 28 days after the second AZD1222 dose. The origin of the receptors is an adult who received the AZD1222 COVID-19 vaccine. The CDR3 runs from the conserved cysteine through the conserved F or W. Each record gives: V gene, CDR3 protein.

V: TRBV10-1
CDR3: CASSETRGGDEQYF

V: TRBV9
CDR3: CASSVVGSSYEQYF

V: TRBV29-1
CDR3: CSIGELGNEQFF

V: TRBV9
CDR3: CASSRGEANEKLFF

V: TRBV5-1
CDR3: CASSWDRGQETQYF

V: TRBV19
CDR3: CASRALLAGTDTQYF

V: TRBV27
CDR3: CASSQTVMGENEQFF

V: TRBV30
CDR3: CAWSPPLHF

V: TRBV11-1
CDR3: CASSSRREQETQYF

V: TRBV19
CDR3: CASSRGLAEAFF

V: TRBV3-1/TRBV3-2
CDR3: CASSQEWPGGSNQPQHF

V: TRBV25-1
CDR3: CAIHPPTGSYEQYF

V: TRBV6-5
CDR3: CASSLQGPDYGYTF

V: TRBV5-1
CDR3: CASSDIQGMNTEAFF

V: TRBV5-1
CDR3: CASSLGGSNQPQHF

V: TRBV14
CDR3: CASSPSGGGVSPLHF

V: TRBV6-5
CDR3: CASSNLNTEAFF

V: TRBV6-6
CDR3: CASSISLAGVEETQYF

V: TRBV27
CDR3: CASSLVTSGNEQFF

V: TRBV13
CDR3: CASSSGLARNTGELFF

V: TRBV24-1
CDR3: CATSDKLAGKRNEQFF

V: TRBV3-1/TRBV3-2
CDR3: CASSQDLRVNYGYTF

V: TRBV6-1
CDR3: CASSEPGVSSYEQYF

V: TRBV19
CDR3: CASSREGNTEAFF

V: TRBV6-5
CDR3: CASSLDRSSNYGYTF

V: TRBV2
CDR3: CATAFEPRQKQFF

V: TRBV7-8
CDR3: CASSFTNTEAFF

V: TRBV5-1
CDR3: CASSLGAFSGKRASTDTQYF

V: TRBV7-2
CDR3: CASSLDGFGNSPLHF

V: TRBV7-9
CDR3: CASSLVRGRGRFF

V: TRBV4-1
CDR3: CASSQVGGSGYGNTIYF

V: TRBV21-1
CDR3: CASSKGSRGSGANVLTF

V: TRBV5-1
CDR3: CASSLAPGRDTGELFF

V: TRBV11-2
CDR3: CASSLSRIPYEQYF

V: TRBV7-2
CDR3: CASSLSTGGQPQHF